This TCR beta chain was profiled in a study of CD8 T cells in ankylosing spondylitis. TCRdb reprocessed the 5' RACE reads with MiXCR, giving one entry per CDR3 protein. The data show approximately 220,000 distinct CDR3 sequences, under 30% seen once. The V gene end was trimmed by 11 bases and the J gene end by 0 bases; junction bases not matched to a gene: 3. The CDR3 has 13 residues. Germline V gene data show CDR1 as ENHRY and CDR2 as SYGVKD. This clonotype was seen at least ten times. This sequence was found in a male donor with ankylosing spondylitis or in good health (not recorded which). The sequenced sample was blood, either unsorted or a sorted T cell fraction (not recorded which). The chain employs TRBV10-3 and TRBJ2-1, with 8 bases matching TRBD2. In DNA form, the CDR3 reads TGTGCCGCCAGCGGGAGCTCCTACAATGAGCAGTTCTTC. Protein sequence: CAASGSSYNEQFF.